Below are 23 T cell receptor beta chains sequenced from a single sample in a study of identical twins. MiXCR, applied by TCRdb to the 5' RACE reads, yields one record per CDR3 protein. Of a few hundred thousand distinct CDR3 sequences in the sample, more than 9.5% are singletons; the top ten hold about 4%. These data were likewise used in another study, on yellow fever vaccine responses in identical twins.

Material: memory (CD45RO+) T cells sorted from blood. The source of these receptors is a woman between 18 and 29 years old in good health.

The table lists this clonotype with many counts. The V gene is TRBV5-1, the J gene TRBJ1-1; TRBD1 aligns across 8 bases. V lost 2 bases and J lost 5; bases outside the gene matches: 5. The CDR3 extends over 14 amino acids. The germline gives CDR1 SGHRS, CDR2 YFSETQ. The CDR3 region is CASSFRQGITEAFF. As DNA, the CDR3 is TGCGCCAGCAGCTTCCGACAGGGGATTACTGAAGCTTTCTTT.

Of note for this clonotype: A much larger clone differs by one base, so this may be a read error. This chain connects TRBV29-1 to TRBJ2-5, with no clear D. Germline loops: CDR1 SQVTM, CDR2 ANQGSEA. CDR3 size: 12 residues. Trimming removed 0 bases from V and 6 bases from J, with 8 bases in between. The DNA of the CDR3 is TGCAGCGTTGAAGACCCTCAAAAGACCCAGTACTTC. It specifies CSVEDPQKTQYF.

This clonotype has ten or more counts. The V and J genes are TRBV5-1 and TRBJ1-5, with a weak D call TRBD1 (5 bases). The CDR3 totals 15 residues. Germline CDR1 is SGHRS and CDR2 is YFSETQ. The V gene lost 0 bases and the J gene lost 7 bases, with 14 bases spanning the gap. The CDR3 here is CASSLDGGGGQPQHF. DNA for the CDR3: TGCGCCAGCAGCTTGGATGGGGGGGGTGGGCAGCCCCAGCATTTT.

This clonotype was detected many times. The chain links TRBV5-1 to TRBJ2-7, with 9 bases identical to TRBD1. The germline V gene encodes CDR1 SGHRS and CDR2 YFSETQ. CDR3 length: 16 residues. The V segment lost 2 bases and the J segment 0 bases; nucleotides outside the gene matches: 6. CDR3 sequence: CASSFRQGVSSYEQYF. The CDR3 DNA sequence: TGCGCCAGCAGCTTCCGACAGGGGGTTAGCTCCTACGAGCAGTACTTC.

This chain joins TRBV11-2 and TRBJ2-5; 11 nucleotides line up with TRBD2. The trim removed 3 bases at V and 4 bases at J, leaving 16 bases unmatched. Germline V lookup: CDR1 SGHAT, CDR2 FQNNGV. The CDR3 is 19 residues long. CDR3: CASSLGLAALTRPLETQYF. In DNA, the CDR3 is TGTGCCAGCAGCTTGGGACTAGCGGCCCTCACCCGCCCCCTAGAGACCCAGTACTTC.

This clonotype was counted a few times. CDR3 loop: CASSFSPSGRKYYEQYF. DNA for the CDR3: TGTGCCAGCAGTTTTTCCCCCTCGGGCAGGAAATACTACGAGCAGTACTTC. The chain is built from TRBV7-9 and TRBJ2-7; D gene unclear. Trimming shortened V by 6 bases and J by 3 bases, and 24 bases separated the two germline ends. CDR1 and CDR2 (germline): SEHNR, FQNEAQ (reference sequence). CDR3 length: 17 residues.

This clonotype was found a few times. V gene TRBV5-1 combines with J gene TRBJ2-3; TRBD2 agrees at 12 bases. The CDR3 consists of 18 residues. Trimming at V came to 0 bases and at J to 0 bases, leaving 5 bases not matched to a gene. From germline, CDR1 is SGHRS and CDR2 YFSETQ. DNA of the CDR3: TGCGCCAGCAGCTTGGGGACTAGCGGGGCCCCTAGCACAGATACGCAGTATTTT. Encoded protein: CASSLGTSGAPSTDTQYF.

This clonotype was seen a few times. The gene calls are TRBV3-1 and TRBJ1-4; D not resolved. CDR3 size: 15 residues. V was trimmed by 0 bases and J by 7 bases, leaving 12 bases between them. Germline V gene data show CDR1 as LGHDT and CDR2 as YNNKEL (reference sequence). CDR3 DNA: TGTGCCAGCAGCCAAGATGGGAGGTCCGGTGAAAAACTGTTTTTT. Its protein product is CASSQDGRSGEKLFF. Combining the CDR3 with reference TRBV3-1 and TRBJ1-4 gives the whole variable domain DTAVSQTPKYLVTQMGNDKSIKCEQNLGHDTMYWYKQDSKKFLKIMFSYNNKELIINETVPNRFSPKSPDKAHLNLHINSLELGDSAVYFCASSQDGRSGEKLFFGSGTQLSVL.

This clonotype was detected only a few times. The chain couples TRBV6-1 to TRBJ1-6, with 12 bases matching TRBD1. This CDR3 is built from 15 residues. Trimming at V came to 4 bases and at J to 9 bases, leaving 4 bases not matched to a gene. Per germline, CDR1 MNHNS and CDR2 SASEGT. The CDR3 protein is CASSGGTGGGSPLHF. Written as DNA, the CDR3 is TGTGCCAGCAGTGGAGGGACAGGGGGCGGTTCACCCCTCCACTTT.

This clonotype was seen more than once but under ten times. The V gene is TRBV27, the J gene TRBJ2-7; D possibly uses TRBD1 or TRBD2 (7 bases each). Per germline, CDR1 MNHEY and CDR2 SMNVEV (reference sequence). The CDR3 is 13 residues long. V lost 7 bases and J lost 4, with 14 bases in between. CDR3 bases: TGTGCCAGCATAGGCAGGGGGGGGTACGAGCAGTACTTC. Its protein product is CASIGRGGYEQYF.

The rearrangement joins TRBV20-1 to TRBJ2-5, with D tentatively TRBD1 (7 bases). This CDR3 spans 13 amino acids. Germline lookup yields CDR1 DFQATT and CDR2 SNEGSKA (reference sequence). V was cut by 6 bases and J by 7 bases, with 18 bases left in between. CDR3 sequence (DNA): TGCAGTGCCATTCCAGGGGGGAAAGGGACCCAGTACTTC. Its translation: CSAIPGGKGTQYF.

This clonotype was picked up many times. The rearrangement links TRBV3-1 to TRBJ2-7, with TRBD2 matching 11 bases. CDR1 is LGHDT and CDR2 is YNNKEL in the germline V gene (reference sequence). With 6 bases clipped from V and 2 bases from J, the junction kept 0 bases outside the gene matches. The CDR3 spans 13 residues. CDR3 loop: CASRLAGAYEQYF. In DNA form, the CDR3 reads TGTGCCAGCAGACTAGCGGGGGCCTACGAGCAGTACTTC.

The chain links TRBV12-3 or TRBV12-4 to TRBJ2-6, with D unclear. The CDR3 loop spans 13 amino acids. Trimming took 3 bases from V and 7 from J, leaving 7 bases between them. The CDR3 protein is CASSFGNANVLTF. The CDR3 DNA is TGTGCCAGCAGTTTCGGCAACGCCAACGTCCTGACTTTC.

This clonotype was seen only a few times. V and J are TRBV5-1 and TRBJ2-7; 7 bases are shared with TRBD1. V lost 1 base and J lost 2; bases outside the gene matches: 6. The CDR3 sequence is 15 residues long. Germline lookup yields CDR1 SGHRS and CDR2 YFSETQ. DNA for the CDR3: TGCGCCAGCAGCTTGCGGGCCGGGACAGCCTACGAGCAGTACTTC. This gives the protein CASSLRAGTAYEQYF.

This clonotype has only a few counts. The genes are TRBV25-1 and TRBJ2-5, with D unresolved. The germline CDR1 and CDR2 sequences are MGHDK and SYGVNS. The V gene lost 10 bases and the J gene lost 2 bases, with 14 bases spanning the gap. The CDR3 loop spans 13 amino acids. The CDR3 sequence is CATLKSPQETQYF. DNA of the CDR3: TGTGCCACCTTAAAGAGCCCGCAAGAGACCCAGTACTTC.

Only a few counts were recorded for this clonotype. The chain uses TRBV5-1 and TRBJ2-1, with D maybe TRBD2 (6 bases). V was clipped by 1 base and J by 0 bases, with 14 bases between them. Germline values: CDR1 SGHRS, CDR2 YFSETQ. The CDR3 sequence is 17 residues long. The CDR3 protein is CASSLSPSVVSYNEQFF. CDR3 DNA: TGCGCCAGCAGCTTGAGTCCTAGCGTCGTCTCCTACAATGAGCAGTTCTTC.

This clonotype was detected a few times. V usage is TRBV2 and J usage is TRBJ1-5; 7 nucleotides agree with TRBD1. Losses at the gene ends were 6 bases for V and 4 bases for J; bases not matched to a gene: 6. The germline gives CDR1 SNHLY, CDR2 FYNNEI. The CDR3 extends over 14 amino acids. CDR3 protein: CASRPTGPNQPQHF. CDR3 DNA: TGTGCCAGCAGACCGACAGGGCCAAATCAGCCCCAGCATTTT.

In its sample, this clonotype was seen a few times. The V gene is TRBV11-1, the J gene TRBJ2-1; D is tentatively TRBD1 or TRBD2 (6 bases each). This CDR3 has 16 amino acids. V dropped 0 bases and J dropped 4 bases, with 13 bases sitting between them. Germline values: CDR1 SGHAT, CDR2 FQDESV (reference sequence). The CDR3 here is CASSLAGGAGYNEQFF. CDR3 DNA sequence: TGTGCCAGCAGCTTAGCTGGGGGCGCGGGGTACAATGAGCAGTTCTTC. Full variable domain (remainder filled in from reference TRBV11-1 and TRBJ2-1): EAEVAQSPRYKITEKSQAVAFWCDPISGHATLYWYRQILGQGPELLVQFQDESVVDDSQLPKDRFSAERLKGVDSTLKIQPAELGDSAMYLCASSLAGGAGYNEQFFGPGTRLTVL.

This sequence joins TRBV12-3 or TRBV12-4 and TRBJ2-3; TRBD2 agrees at 8 bases. V lost 5 bases and J lost 4; bases outside the gene matches: 11. The CDR3 runs 16 residues. CDR3 nucleotide sequence: TGTGCCAGCAGTATGAGCGGGGGTTTGGGGGCAGATACGCAGTATTTT. Translating gives CASSMSGGLGADTQYF.

The chain uses TRBV7-8 and TRBJ2-7; no reliable D call. From germline, CDR1 is SGHVS and CDR2 FQNEAQ. The CDR3 has 16 residues. Between the trimmed V and J ends, which lost 5 bases and 1 base, there was a span of 18 bases. The CDR3 is CASSRRAGIGSYEQYF. DNA of the CDR3: TGTGCCAGCAGCCGGCGAGCTGGGATAGGTTCCTACGAGCAGTACTTC.

This clonotype was observed many times. The genes are TRBV3-1 and TRBJ2-3; D is unresolved. This CDR3 spans 15 amino acids. V lost 2 bases and J 4 bases, leaving 13 bases between the germline ends. Germline V gene lookup returns CDR1 LGHDT and CDR2 YNNKEL (reference sequence). CDR3 in DNA: TGTGCCAGCAGCCAAAACGCCGGTCCCGCAGATACGCAGTATTTT. Translating gives CASSQNAGPADTQYF.

This clonotype was seen only a few times. The chain carries TRBV10-3 and TRBJ2-3; D could derive from TRBD1 or TRBD2 (5 bases each). This CDR3 has 14 residues. CDR1 ENHRY and CDR2 SYGVKD come from the germline V gene. The ends were cut back, 4 bases at V and 0 bases at J, with 8 bases in the middle. The CDR3 DNA reads as TGTGCCATCAGTGTCGGGACCAGCACAGATACGCAGTATTTT. Amino acid sequence: CAISVGTSTDTQYF.

This clonotype was picked up a small number of times. This sequence joins TRBV28 and TRBJ2-3; D uncertain. Looked up from germline, CDR1 is MDHEN and CDR2 is SYDVKM. The CDR3 runs 13 residues. V was pared by 5 bases and J by 4 bases, with 10 bases between. CDR3 bases: TGTGCCAGCAGTCCACCCAAGTCAGATACGCAGTATTTT. It yields the protein CASSPPKSDTQYF.